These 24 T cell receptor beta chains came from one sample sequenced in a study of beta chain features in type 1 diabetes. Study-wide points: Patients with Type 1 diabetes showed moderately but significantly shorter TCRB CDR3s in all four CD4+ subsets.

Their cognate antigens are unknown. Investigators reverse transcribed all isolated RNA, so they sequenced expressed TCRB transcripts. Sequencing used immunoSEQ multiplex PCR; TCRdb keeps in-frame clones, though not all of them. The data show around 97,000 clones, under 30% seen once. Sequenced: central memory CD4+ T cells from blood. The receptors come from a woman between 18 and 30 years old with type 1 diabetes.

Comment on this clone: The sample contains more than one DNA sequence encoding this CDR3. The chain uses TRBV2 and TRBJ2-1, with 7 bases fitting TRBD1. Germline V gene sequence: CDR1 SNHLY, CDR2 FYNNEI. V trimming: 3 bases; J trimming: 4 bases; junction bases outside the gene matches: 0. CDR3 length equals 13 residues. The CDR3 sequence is CASSEGQYNEQFF. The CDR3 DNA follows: TGTGCCAGCAGTGAGGGACAGTACAATGAGCAGTTCTTC.

The CDR3 here is CASSQRGTGNYGYTF. DNA for the CDR3: TGTGCCAGCAGCCAACGGGGAACCGGTAACTATGGCTACACCTTC. The chain couples TRBV14 to TRBJ1-2; D ambiguous. This CDR3 comprises 15 residues. V was shortened by 2 bases and J by 1 base, with 11 bases between the two germline ends. CDR1 SGHDN and CDR2 FVKESK come from the germline V gene. Together with reference TRBV14 and TRBJ1-2, the CDR3 gives the full variable domain: EAGVTQFPSHSVIEKGQTVTLRCDPISGHDNLYWYRRVMGKEIKFLLHFVKESKQDESGMPNNRFLAERTGGTYSTLKVQPAELEDSGVYFCASSQRGTGNYGYTFGSGTRLTVV.

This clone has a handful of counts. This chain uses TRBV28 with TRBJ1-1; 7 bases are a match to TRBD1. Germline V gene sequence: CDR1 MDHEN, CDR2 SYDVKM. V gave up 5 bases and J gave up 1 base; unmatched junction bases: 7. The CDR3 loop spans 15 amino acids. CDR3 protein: CASSATGQANTEAFF. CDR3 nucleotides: TGTGCCAGCAGTGCTACCGGACAGGCGAACACTGAAGCTTTCTTT.

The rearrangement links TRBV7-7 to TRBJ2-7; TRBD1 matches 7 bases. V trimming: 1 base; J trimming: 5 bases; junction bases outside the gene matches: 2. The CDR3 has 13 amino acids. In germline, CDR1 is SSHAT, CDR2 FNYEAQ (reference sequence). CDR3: CASSLEGGNEQYF. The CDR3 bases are TGTGCCAGCAGCTTAGAAGGGGGCAACGAGCAGTACTTC.

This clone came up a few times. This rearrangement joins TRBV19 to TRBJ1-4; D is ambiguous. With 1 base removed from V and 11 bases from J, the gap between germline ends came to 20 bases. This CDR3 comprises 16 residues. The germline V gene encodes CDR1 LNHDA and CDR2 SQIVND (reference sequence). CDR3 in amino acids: CASSIGVSGTGGKLFF. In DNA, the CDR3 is TGTGCCAGTAGTATAGGTGTCTCCGGAACCGGCGGGAAACTGTTTTTT.

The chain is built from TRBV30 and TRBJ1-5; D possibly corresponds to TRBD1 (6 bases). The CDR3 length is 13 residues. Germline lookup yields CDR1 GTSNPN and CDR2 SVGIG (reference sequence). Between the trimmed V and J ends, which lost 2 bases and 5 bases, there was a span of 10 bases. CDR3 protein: CAWSRDTHQPQHF. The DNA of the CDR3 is TGTGCCTGGAGTCGGGACACCCATCAGCCCCAGCATTTT.

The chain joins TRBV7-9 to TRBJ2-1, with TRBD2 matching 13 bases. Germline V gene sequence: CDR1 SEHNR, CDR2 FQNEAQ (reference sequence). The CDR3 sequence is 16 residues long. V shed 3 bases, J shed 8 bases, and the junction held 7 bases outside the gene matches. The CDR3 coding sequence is TGTGCCAGCAGCTTGGGACTAGCGGGAATGTTCGATGAGCAGTTCTTC. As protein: CASSLGLAGMFDEQFF.

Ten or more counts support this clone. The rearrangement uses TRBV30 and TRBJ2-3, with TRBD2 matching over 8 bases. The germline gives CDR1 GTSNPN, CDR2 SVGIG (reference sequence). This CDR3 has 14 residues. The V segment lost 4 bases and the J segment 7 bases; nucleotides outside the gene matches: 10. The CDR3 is CAWKARTSRNTQYF. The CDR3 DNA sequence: TGTGCCTGGAAGGCCCGGACTAGCCGGAATACGCAGTATTTT.

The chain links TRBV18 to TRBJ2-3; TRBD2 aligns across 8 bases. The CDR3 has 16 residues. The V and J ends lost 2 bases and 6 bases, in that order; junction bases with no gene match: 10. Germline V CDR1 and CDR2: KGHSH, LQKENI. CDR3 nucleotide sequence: TGTGCCAGCTCACCAAGGAGGGCGGGAGGATCCGATACGCAGTATTTT. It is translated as CASSPRRAGGSDTQYF.

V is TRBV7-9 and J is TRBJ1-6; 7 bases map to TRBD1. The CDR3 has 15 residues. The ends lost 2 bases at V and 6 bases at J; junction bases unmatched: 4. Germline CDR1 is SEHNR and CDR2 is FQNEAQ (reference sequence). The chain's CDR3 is CASSLQGTVNSPLHF. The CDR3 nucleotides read TGTGCCAGCAGCTTACAGGGGACAGTTAATTCACCCCTCCACTTT.

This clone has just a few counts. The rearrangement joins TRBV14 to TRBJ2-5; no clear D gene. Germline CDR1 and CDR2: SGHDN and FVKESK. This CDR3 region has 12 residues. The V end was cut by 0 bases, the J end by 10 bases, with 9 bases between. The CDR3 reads CASSQDSSFQYF. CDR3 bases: TGTGCCAGCAGCCAAGATTCCAGTTTCCAGTACTTC.

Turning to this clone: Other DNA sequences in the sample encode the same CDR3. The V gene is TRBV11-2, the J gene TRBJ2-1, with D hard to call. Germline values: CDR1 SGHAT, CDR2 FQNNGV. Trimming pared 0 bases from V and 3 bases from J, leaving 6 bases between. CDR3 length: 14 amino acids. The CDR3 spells CASSLDGSYNEQFF. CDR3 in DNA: TGTGCCAGCAGCTTAGATGGTAGCTACAATGAGCAGTTCTTC. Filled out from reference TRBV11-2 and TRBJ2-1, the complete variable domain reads EAGVAQSPRYKIIEKRQSVAFWCNPISGHATLYWYQQILGQGPKLLIQFQNNGVVDDSQLPKDRFSAERLKGVDSTLKIQPAKLEDSAVYLCASSLDGSYNEQFFGPGTRLTVL.

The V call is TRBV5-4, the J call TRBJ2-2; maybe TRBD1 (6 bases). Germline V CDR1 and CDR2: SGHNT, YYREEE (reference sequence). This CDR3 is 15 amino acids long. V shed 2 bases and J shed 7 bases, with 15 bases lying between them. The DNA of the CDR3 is TGTGCCAGCAGCTTCGTGGGGGCCCGGGGCGGGGAGCTGTTTTTT. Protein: CASSFVGARGGELFF.

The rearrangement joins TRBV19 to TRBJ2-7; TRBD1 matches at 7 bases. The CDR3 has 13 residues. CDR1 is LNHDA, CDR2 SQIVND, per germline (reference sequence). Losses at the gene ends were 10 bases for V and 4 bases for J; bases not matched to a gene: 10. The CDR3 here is CATSPGQPYEQYF. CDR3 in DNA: TGTGCCACCTCCCCGGGACAGCCTTACGAGCAGTACTTC.

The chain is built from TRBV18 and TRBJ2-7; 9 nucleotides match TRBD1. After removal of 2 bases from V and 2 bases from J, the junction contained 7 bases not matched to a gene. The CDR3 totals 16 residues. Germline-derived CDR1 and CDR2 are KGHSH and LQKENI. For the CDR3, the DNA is TGTGCCAGCTCACCATACCGGGACAGGGTCACCTACGAGCAGTACTTC. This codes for CASSPYRDRVTYEQYF.

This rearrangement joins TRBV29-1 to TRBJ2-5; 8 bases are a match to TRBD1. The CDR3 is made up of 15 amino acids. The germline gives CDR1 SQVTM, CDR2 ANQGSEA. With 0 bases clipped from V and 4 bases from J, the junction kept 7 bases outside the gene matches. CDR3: CSVEELTGGGETQYF. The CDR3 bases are TGCAGCGTTGAAGAGTTAACAGGGGGAGGAGAGACCCAGTACTTC.

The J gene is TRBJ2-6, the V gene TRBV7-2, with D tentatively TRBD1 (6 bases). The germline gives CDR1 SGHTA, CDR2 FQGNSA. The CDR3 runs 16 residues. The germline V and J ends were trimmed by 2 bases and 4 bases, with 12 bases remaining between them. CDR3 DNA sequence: TGTGCCAGCAGCTTAAAGGGGGTATCCGGGGCCAACGTCCTGACTTTC. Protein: CASSLKGVSGANVLTF.

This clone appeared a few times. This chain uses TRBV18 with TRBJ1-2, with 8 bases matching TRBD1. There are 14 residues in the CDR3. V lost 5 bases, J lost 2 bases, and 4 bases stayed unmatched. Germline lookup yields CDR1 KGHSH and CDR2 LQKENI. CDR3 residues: CASSTDRGNYGYTF. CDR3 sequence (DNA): TGTGCCAGCTCAACCGACAGGGGCAACTATGGCTACACCTTC. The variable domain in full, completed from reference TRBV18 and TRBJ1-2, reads NAGVMQNPRHLVRRRGQEARLRCSPMKGHSHVYWYRQLPEEGLKFMVYLQKENIIDESGMPKERFSAEFPKEGPSILRIQQVVRGDSAAYFCASSTDRGNYGYTFGSGTRLTVV.

The CDR3 DNA reads as TGTGCCAGCGGACAGTCTAACACTGAAGCTTTCTTT. This gives the protein CASGQSNTEAFF. The rearrangement links TRBV19 to TRBJ1-1; D might be TRBD1 (6 bases). V was shortened by 9 bases and J by 2 bases, with 10 bases between the two germline ends. This CDR3 comprises 12 residues. CDR1 and CDR2 from the germline V gene are LNHDA and SQIVND (reference sequence).

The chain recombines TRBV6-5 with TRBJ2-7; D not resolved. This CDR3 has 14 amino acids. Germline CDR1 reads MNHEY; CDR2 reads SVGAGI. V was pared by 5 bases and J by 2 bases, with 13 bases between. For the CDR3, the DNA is TGTGCCAGCAGTCCCCGTCGCACAGCCTACGAGCAGTACGTC. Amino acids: CASSPRRTAYEQYV.

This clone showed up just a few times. Here the CDR3 reads CASTLRGTGSSYEQYV. CDR3 bases: TGTGCCAGCACCCTAAGGGGGACGGGAAGCTCCTACGAGCAGTACGTC. The rearrangement joins TRBV6-6 to TRBJ2-7; D possibly corresponds to TRBD1 (6 bases). V was trimmed by 7 bases and J by 0 bases, leaving 19 bases between them. CDR1 is MNHNY and CDR2 is SVGAGI in the germline V gene (reference sequence). The CDR3 sequence is 16 residues long.

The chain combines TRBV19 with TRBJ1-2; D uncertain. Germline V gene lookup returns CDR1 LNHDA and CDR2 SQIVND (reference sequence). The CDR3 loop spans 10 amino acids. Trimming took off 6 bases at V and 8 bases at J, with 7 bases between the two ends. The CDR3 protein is CASSESGYTF. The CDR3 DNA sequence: TGTGCCAGTAGCGAGAGCGGCTACACCTTC.

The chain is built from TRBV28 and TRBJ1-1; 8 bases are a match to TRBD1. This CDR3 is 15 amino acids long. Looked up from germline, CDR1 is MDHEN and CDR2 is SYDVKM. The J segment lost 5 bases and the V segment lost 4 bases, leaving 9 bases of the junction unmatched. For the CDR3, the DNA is TGTGCCAGCAGTTCTCCGGGACAGGCGGCGACTGAAGCTTTCTTT. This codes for CASSSPGQAATEAFF.

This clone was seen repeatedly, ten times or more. CDR3 in amino acids: CSVERDTRWGYTF. In DNA, the CDR3 is TGCAGCGTTGAGAGGGACACTCGTTGGGGCTACACCTTC. The chain couples TRBV29-1 to TRBJ1-2, with D perhaps matching TRBD1 (6 bases). There are 13 residues in the CDR3. The germline gives CDR1 SQVTM, CDR2 ANQGSEA. Trimming took 3 bases from V and 8 from J, leaving 16 bases between them.